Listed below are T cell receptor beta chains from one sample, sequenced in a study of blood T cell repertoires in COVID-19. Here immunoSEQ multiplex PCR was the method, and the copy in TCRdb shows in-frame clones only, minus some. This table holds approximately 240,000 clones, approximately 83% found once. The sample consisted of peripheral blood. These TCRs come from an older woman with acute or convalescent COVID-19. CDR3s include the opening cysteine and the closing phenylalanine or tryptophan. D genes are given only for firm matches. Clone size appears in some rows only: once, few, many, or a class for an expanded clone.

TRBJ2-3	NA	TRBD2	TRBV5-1	TGCGCCAGCAGCTTTGTAGCGGGGTCCACAGATACGCAGTATTTT	CASSFVAGSTDTQYF
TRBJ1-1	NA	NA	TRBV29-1	TGCAGCGTCAAGAACACTGAAGCTTTCTTT	CSVKNTEAFF
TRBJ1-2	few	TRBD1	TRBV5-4	TGTGCCAGCAGCACTTCGACAGGGAACTATGGCTACACCTTC	CASSTSTGNYGYTF
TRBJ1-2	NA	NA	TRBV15	TGTGCCACCAGCAGACTATTGGGGGTGGGGGACTCGGGCTACACCTTC	CATSRLLGVGDSGYTF
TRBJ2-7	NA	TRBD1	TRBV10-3	TGTGCCATCAGTGAGTTATTGGACAGGGTCTACGAGCAGTACTTC	CAISELLDRVYEQYF
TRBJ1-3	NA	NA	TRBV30	TGTGCCTGGAGTGTATTTTCAACAGTCTCTGGAAACACCATATATTTT	CAWSVFSTVSGNTIYF
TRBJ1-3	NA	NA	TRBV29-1	TGCAGCGCCCAGACAGACTCTGGAAACACCATATATTTT	CSAQTDSGNTIYF
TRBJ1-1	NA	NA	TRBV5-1	TGCGCCAGCAGCTTGGTCGGTACGGGGAACACTGAAGCTTTCTTT	CASSLVGTGNTEAFF
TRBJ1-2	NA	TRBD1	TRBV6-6	TGTGCCAGCAGCTACCCCGACAGGGGGCGAGGCTACACCTTC	CASSYPDRGRGYTF
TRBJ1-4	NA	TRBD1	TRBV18	TGTGCCAGCTCAGGGGACAGGTTTGAAAAACTGTTTTTT	CASSGDRFEKLFF
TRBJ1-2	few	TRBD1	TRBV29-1	TGCAGCGTTGAAGGGGACAGGAACTATGGCTACACCTTC	CSVEGDRNYGYTF
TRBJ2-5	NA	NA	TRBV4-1	TGCGCCAGCAGCCAAGTGGCAGGCCCCCAGACCCAGTACTTC	CASSQVAGPQTQYF
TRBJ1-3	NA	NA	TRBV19	TGTGCCAGTAGCCCGACGGGGACTGGAAACACCATATATTTT	CASSPTGTGNTIYF
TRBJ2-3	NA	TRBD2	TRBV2	TGTGCCAGCAATCCCGTAGCGGGGGGGAGAGATACGCAGTATTTT	CASNPVAGGRDTQYF
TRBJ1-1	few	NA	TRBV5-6	TGTGCCAGCAGGTCAGGGGTTGGACGCATGAACACTGAAGCTTTCTTT	CASRSGVGRMNTEAFF
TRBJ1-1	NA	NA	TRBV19	TGTGCCAGTAGTATACGCCTTACAGGGTGGAACACTGAAGCTTTCTTT	CASSIRLTGWNTEAFF
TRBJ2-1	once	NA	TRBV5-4	TGTGCCAGCAGCTTGGCAGGGGGAGCGGGGGCCTCCTACAATGAGCAGTTCTTC	CASSLAGGAGASYNEQFF
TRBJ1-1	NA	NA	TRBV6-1	TGTGCCAGCAGTGAACGGGTCGGCTACACTGAAGCTTTCTTT	CASSERVGYTEAFF
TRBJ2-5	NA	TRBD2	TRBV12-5	TGTGCTACCGGGACTAGCGGCAAACAGTACTTC	CATGTSGKQYF
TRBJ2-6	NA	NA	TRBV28	TGTGCCAGCAGTGAAACCCCAGGGCCTGGGGCCAACGTCCTGACTTTC	CASSETPGPGANVLTF
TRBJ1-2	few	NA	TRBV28	TGTGCCAGCAGTCGGGCCCGATCCCCGGGAACTAACTATGGCTACACCTTC	CASSRARSPGTNYGYTF
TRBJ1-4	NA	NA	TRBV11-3	TGTGCCAGCAGCCCGACAGGCAGACATGAAAAACTGTTTTTT	CASSPTGRHEKLFF
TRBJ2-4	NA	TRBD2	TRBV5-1	TGCGCCAGCAGCTTGGGGGAGGGACTAGCCAAAAACATTCAGTACTTC	CASSLGEGLAKNIQYF
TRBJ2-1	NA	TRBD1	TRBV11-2	TGTGCCAGCAGCTCCCGGGACAGGGGAAACAATGAGCAGTTCTTC	CASSSRDRGNNEQFF
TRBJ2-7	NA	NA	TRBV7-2	TGTGCCAGCAGCACAGGACGGCTCTACGAGCAGTACTTC	CASSTGRLYEQYF
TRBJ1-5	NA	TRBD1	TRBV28	TGTGCCAGCAGTCCCCTAACGGGGACAGGGAAACATCAGCCCCAGCATTTT	CASSPLTGTGKHQPQHF
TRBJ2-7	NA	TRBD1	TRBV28	TGTGCCAGCACAGGGGAGAGGACAGGGCCTTACGAGCAGTACTTC	CASTGERTGPYEQYF
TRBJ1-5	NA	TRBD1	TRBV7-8	TGTGCCAGCAGCTTAGATAGACAGGGCTGGCAGCCCCAGCATTTT	CASSLDRQGWQPQHF
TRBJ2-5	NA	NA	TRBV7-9	TGTGCCAGCACCAATAAGATGCTCACGGGGACCCAGTACTTC	CASTNKMLTGTQYF
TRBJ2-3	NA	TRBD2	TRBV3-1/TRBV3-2	TGTGCCAGCAGCCAAGATTGGGCAGCGGGGGTTGATACGCAGTATTTT	CASSQDWAAGVDTQYF
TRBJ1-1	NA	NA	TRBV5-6	TGTGCCAGCAGCTCAGTGGCAGGCCGCGGGACTGAAGCTTTCTTT	CASSSVAGRGTEAFF
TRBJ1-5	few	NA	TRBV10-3	TGTGCCATCAAGGCCAGCGTCAATCAGCCCCAGCATTTT	CAIKASVNQPQHF
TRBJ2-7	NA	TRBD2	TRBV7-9	TGTGCCAGCAGCTTCCAGAGCGGGGGCCACTCCTACGAGCAGTACTTC	CASSFQSGGHSYEQYF
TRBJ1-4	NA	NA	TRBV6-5	TGTGCCAGCAGTTATCAGGGCCGGGTTGGTGAAAAACTGTTTTTT	CASSYQGRVGEKLFF
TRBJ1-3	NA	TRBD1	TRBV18	TGTGCCAGCTCACCAATCGGACAGGGACGGCCTGGAAACACCATATATTTT	CASSPIGQGRPGNTIYF